The T cell receptor beta chain described here comes from a study of shared clonotypes between healthy human individuals (dated by TCRdb to the early 2020s). Regarding the study in general: A few men and two women, aged 18 to 49 years, made up the cohort. The study deeply sequenced blood TCR repertoires of five healthy adults to estimate repertoire size and the extent of clonotype sharing between individuals. Different laboratories and diverse techniques were used to prepare libraries and sequence TCR repertoires, to increase sequencing depth and limit assay-specific biases. Each donor's leukapheresis produced roughly between roughly 0.94 and 9.5 billion PBMCs. For each donor, CD4 naive and CD4 memory were each run on three plates, CD8 naive on two plates, and CD8 memory on one plate. The full study reports these points: Compared with non-shared clonotypes, clonotypes shared by all four sorted-subset donors had higher generation probabilities. Even with the large sequencing depth, rarefaction of the sorted-subset datasets indicated that sequencing was incomplete. About 5% of naive CD4, 3.5% of naive CD8, roughly 2.4% of memory CD4, and more than 0.35% of memory CD8 clonotypes were shared across several donors. Pairwise subsampling indicated that sequencing depth was expected to affect the degree of clonotype sharing among donors. Naive subsets generally had larger estimated clonotype richness than memory subsets did. The genetic and exposure-history diversity represented was limited by the small number of donors. Sampling was limited to blood, and TCR repertoires in tissue likely differ from TCR repertoires in blood.

Notes on this clone: The target of this receptor is not known. One base away there is no much larger clone; base qualities are not given.

V lost 5 bases and J lost 3 bases, and the count of bases not matched to a germline gene is 11. Including the terminal cysteine and phenylalanine, the CDR3 comprises 17 residues. The only DNA kept is the CDR3, 51 bases in frame from the first base. The germline V gene encodes CDR1 SEHNR and CDR2 FQNEAQ (reference sequence). CD8 naive samples consisted of CD45RO-negative cells that were positively selected for CCR7, yielding a CD45RA+CCR7+ population without TemRA cells. Donors were healthy HIV-negative adults with no recently reported acute infections or vaccinations. Every donor was a Caucasian adult residing in Nashville, Tennessee, USA. Blood was collected by leukapheresis, and PBMCs were isolated by Ficoll-Histopaque density gradient centrifugation and then cryopreserved in liquid nitrogen vapor phase. Analytical flow cytometry was used to check the purity and quantity of every magnetically sorted T cell population. Genomic DNA was isolated from each sorted fraction and quantified by UV absorbance on a Nanodrop 2000c.

Using the deep immunoSEQ assay, TCR CDR3 regions were amplified from genomic DNA by multiplex PCR. Genomic DNA extracted from each cell subset was distributed evenly over all wells of several immunoSEQ 96-well plates, and each plate served as one replicate. For sorted subsets, about 220 ng of genomic DNA, equivalent to 30,000 or so T cell genomes, went into each replicate PCR. The purified libraries were quantified using a Qubit 3.0 fluorometer, sized with a Bioanalyzer 2100, and then quantified again using the KAPA Library Quantification kit. Each immunoSEQ 96-well plate was sequenced on its own single-read 150-cycle Illumina NextSeq 550 flow cell. In the original analysis: The immunoSEQ output contained only junctional sequences without quality scores, so filtering could not match that applied to full-length reads. To assign V/J genes and CDR3, sequences were annotated using PyIR, a Python wrapper for IgBLAST v1.9, with IMGT germline references. Reads with weak V/J assignments (E-value above 1e-6), missing CDR3, stop codons, out-of-frame junctions, or ambiguous translated residues were removed. V3J clonotypes were defined by identical inferred V gene, J gene, and CDR3 amino acid sequence. Percentage overlap between repertoires was computed as shared unique clonotypes divided by the size of the smaller repertoire. Three approaches were used to assess repertoire richness: RTK rarefaction, the Chao1 estimator, and Recon v2.1 estimates of unobserved clonotypes. Generation probabilities were computed with OLGA for all TCRbeta clonotypes obtained by the gDNA method from a few donors. Held by TCRdb, this immuneACCESS table contains in-frame sequences only and omits some clones. Under half of the omission traces to an unresolved V gene where checked; the cause of the rest is unknown. V and J calls and clone size are copied from that table; D and trimming were computed from the DNA. This sample is represented by roughly 650,000 clones; approximately 96% of them were singletons. The ten largest clonotypes hold more than 0.085% of the sample.

The TCR originated in a woman aged 25 to 39 in good health. The receptor chain draws on TRBV7-9 and TRBJ2-1, with 9 middle bases fitting TRBD2. The sample consisted of naive CD8+ T cells sorted from blood. What the cell subset or site label conveys for this sample: CD45RA+CCR7+. DNA sequence: TGTGCCAGCAGCCCGGAAGGTAGCGGGAGTATCTACAATGAGCAGTTCTTC. Its product reads: CASSPEGSGSIYNEQFF.